Listed below are T cell receptor beta chains from one sample, sequenced in a study of T cell responses to AZD1222 COVID-19 vaccine. TCRdb's table, derived via immunoSEQ multiplex PCR, lists solely in-frame clones and lacks some. The data hold some 50,000 clones, with around 85% observed a single time. The sample here was peripheral blood, taken on day 0 of MenACWY control vaccination. The receptors stem from an adult in good health. Each CDR3 is given with its conserved first and last residue. A D gene is named only where the DNA matches it firmly. Clone size is shown for a subset of rows, as once, few, many or a class of expanded clone.

len	abundance	j_gene	v_gene	d_gene	CDR3aa	CDR3nt
15	NA	TRBJ2-3	TRBV5-5	TRBD1	CASTLGTGSTDTQYF	TGTGCCAGCACCCTGGGGACAGGGAGCACAGATACGCAGTATTTT
13	NA	TRBJ1-2	TRBV2	NA	CASSLRVGYGYTF	TGTGCCAGCAGTCTCAGGGTGGGCTATGGCTACACCTTC
16	few	TRBJ2-5	TRBV19	NA	CASNQYPTISRETQYF	TGTGCCAGTAACCAATACCCCACCATCTCTCGAGAGACCCAGTACTTC
14	few	TRBJ2-1	TRBV2	TRBD2	CASMERGNYNEQFF	TGTGCCAGCATGGAGCGGGGTAACTACAATGAGCAGTTCTTC
18	NA	TRBJ2-7	TRBV10-3	TRBD1	CAISGPQGEGGFWYEQYF	TGTGCCATCAGTGGCCCCCAGGGGGAAGGCGGATTTTGGTACGAGCAGTACTTC
15	NA	TRBJ2-1	TRBV6-5	TRBD1	CASSRRTGVWNEQFF	TGTGCCAGCAGTCGGAGGACAGGGGTTTGGAATGAGCAGTTCTTC
15	NA	TRBJ2-3	TRBV6-5	TRBD2	CASTQGGTSGNTQYF	TGTGCCAGCACCCAAGGGGGGACTAGCGGAAATACGCAGTATTTT
14	NA	TRBJ1-6	TRBV2	NA	CASSEVRNHSPLHF	TGTGCCAGCAGTGAGGTCCGAAACCATTCACCCCTCCACTTT
17	few	TRBJ1-5	TRBV28	TRBD1	CASSPKTGGARNQPQHF	TGTGCCAGCAGTCCCAAAACAGGGGGCGCGAGGAATCAGCCCCAGCATTTT
15	NA	TRBJ1-4	TRBV7-9	NA	CASSVLQGSNEKLFF	TGTGCCAGCAGCGTGCTACAGGGATCTAATGAAAAACTGTTTTTT
13	NA	TRBJ2-5	TRBV18	NA	CASSPDQSFSQYF	TGTGCCAGCTCACCGGACCAAAGCTTTTCCCAGTACTTC
17	once	TRBJ2-2	TRBV3-1/TRBV3-2	NA	CASSQDVGVTNTGELFF	TGTGCCAGCAGCCAAGACGTCGGGGTTACGAACACCGGGGAGCTGTTTTTT
16	NA	TRBJ2-3	TRBV6-5	TRBD2	CASSYGGTSGTDTQYF	TGTGCCAGCAGTTACGGAGGGACTAGCGGCACAGATACGCAGTATTTT
16	once	TRBJ2-6	TRBV2	NA	CASSGGRASGANVLTF	TGTGCCAGCAGTGGAGGCAGGGCCTCTGGGGCCAACGTCCTGACTTTC
16	NA	TRBJ1-1	TRBV18	TRBD1	CASSPVKSRGRTEAFF	TGTGCCAGCTCACCTGTCAAGTCCAGGGGGAGGACTGAAGCTTTCTTT
16	large	TRBJ2-7	TRBV5-1	TRBD1	CASSLGHRDSSYEQYF	TGCGCCAGCAGCTTGGGCCACCGGGACAGCTCCTACGAGCAGTACTTC
12	NA	TRBJ1-4	TRBV30	TRBD1	CAWSLGQLSPTF	TGTGCCTGGAGTTTGGGACAGTTGTCTCCGACTTTT
14	once	TRBJ2-7	TRBV28	TRBD1	CASRQGHRRYEQYF	TGTGCCAGCCGACAGGGACACCGACGCTACGAGCAGTACTTC